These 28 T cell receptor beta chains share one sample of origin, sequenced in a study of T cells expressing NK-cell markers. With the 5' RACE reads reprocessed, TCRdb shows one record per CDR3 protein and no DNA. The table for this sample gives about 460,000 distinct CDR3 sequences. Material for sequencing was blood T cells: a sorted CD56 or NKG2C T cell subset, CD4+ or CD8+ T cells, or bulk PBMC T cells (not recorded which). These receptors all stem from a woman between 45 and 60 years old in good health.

CDR3 protein: CASSFDGTGFMNTEAFF. The rearrangement joins TRBV12-3 or TRBV12-4 to TRBJ1-1. This CDR3 spans 17 amino acids.

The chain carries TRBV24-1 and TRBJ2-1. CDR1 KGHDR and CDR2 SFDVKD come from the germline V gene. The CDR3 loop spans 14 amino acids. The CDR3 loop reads CATRARLNWDEQFF.

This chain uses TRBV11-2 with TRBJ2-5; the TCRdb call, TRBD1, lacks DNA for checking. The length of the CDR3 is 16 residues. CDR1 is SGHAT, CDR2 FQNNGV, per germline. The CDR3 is CASSPRDRGLQETQYF.

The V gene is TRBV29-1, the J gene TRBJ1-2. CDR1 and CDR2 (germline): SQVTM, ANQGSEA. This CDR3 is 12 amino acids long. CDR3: CSVDFGRKSYTF.

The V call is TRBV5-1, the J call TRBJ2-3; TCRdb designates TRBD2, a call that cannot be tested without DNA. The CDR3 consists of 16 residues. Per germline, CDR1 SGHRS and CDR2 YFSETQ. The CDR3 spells CASSSVAGGGVDTQYF.

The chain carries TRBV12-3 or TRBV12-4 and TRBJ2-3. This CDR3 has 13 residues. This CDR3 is CASSLSVGNTQYF.

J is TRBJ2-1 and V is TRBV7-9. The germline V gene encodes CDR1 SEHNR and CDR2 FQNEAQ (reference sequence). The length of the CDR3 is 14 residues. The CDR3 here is CASSWQSSYNEQFF.

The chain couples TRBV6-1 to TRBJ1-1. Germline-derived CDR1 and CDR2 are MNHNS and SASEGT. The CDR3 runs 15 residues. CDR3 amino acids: CASSFSVAVNTEAFF.

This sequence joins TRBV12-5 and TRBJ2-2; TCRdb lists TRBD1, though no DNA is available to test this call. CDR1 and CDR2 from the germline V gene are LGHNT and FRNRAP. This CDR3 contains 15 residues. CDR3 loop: CASGQDSRRHGELFF. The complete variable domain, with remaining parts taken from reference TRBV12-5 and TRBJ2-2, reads DARVTQTPRHKVTEMGQEVTMRCQPILGHNTVFWYRQTMMQGLELLAYFRNRAPLDDSGMPKDRFSAEMPDATLATLKIQPSEPRDSAVYFCASGQDSRRHGELFFGEGSRLTVL.

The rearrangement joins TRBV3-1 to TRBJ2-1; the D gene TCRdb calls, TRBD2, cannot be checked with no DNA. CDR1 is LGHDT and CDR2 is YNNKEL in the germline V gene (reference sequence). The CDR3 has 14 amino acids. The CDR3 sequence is CASSQEALAGVRFF.

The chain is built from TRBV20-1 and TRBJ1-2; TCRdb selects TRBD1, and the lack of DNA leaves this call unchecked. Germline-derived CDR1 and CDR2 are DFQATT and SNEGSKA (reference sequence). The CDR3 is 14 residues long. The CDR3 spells CSAKESGAVDGYTF.

The CDR3 sequence is CASSSGQGVTSYGYTF. This chain uses TRBV12-3 or TRBV12-4 with TRBJ1-2; TCRdb lists TRBD1, though no DNA is available to test this call. This CDR3 comprises 16 residues.

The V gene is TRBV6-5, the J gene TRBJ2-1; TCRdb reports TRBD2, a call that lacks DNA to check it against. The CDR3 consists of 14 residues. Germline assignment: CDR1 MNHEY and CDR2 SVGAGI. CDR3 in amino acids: CASGTSGPYNEQFF.

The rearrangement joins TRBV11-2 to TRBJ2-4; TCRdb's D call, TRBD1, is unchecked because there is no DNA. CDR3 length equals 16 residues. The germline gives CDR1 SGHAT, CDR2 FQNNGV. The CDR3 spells CASTQTSGQGKNIQYF.

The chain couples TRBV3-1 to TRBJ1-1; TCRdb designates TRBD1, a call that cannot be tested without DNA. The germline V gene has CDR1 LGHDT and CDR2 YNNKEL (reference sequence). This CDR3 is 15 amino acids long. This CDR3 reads CASSQGVRVVPEAFF.

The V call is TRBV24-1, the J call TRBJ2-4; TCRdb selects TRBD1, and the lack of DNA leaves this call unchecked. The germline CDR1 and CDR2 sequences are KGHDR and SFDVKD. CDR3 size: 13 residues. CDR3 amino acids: CATKGSGVDIQYF.

The CDR3 spells CATRGSDTDTQYF. The V call is TRBV12-3 or TRBV12-4, the J call TRBJ2-3; TCRdb's assignment of TRBD1 cannot be checked, as there is no DNA. This CDR3 is built from 13 residues.

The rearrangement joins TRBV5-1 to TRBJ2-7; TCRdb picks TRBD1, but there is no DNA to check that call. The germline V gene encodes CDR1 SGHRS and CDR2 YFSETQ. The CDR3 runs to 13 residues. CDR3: CASSLETGNEQYF. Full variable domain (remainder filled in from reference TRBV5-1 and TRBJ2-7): KAGVTQTPRYLIKTRGQQVTLSCSPISGHRSVSWYQQTPGQGLQFLFEYFSETQRNKGNFPGRFSGRQFSNSRSEMNVSTLELGDSALYLCASSLETGNEQYFGPGTRLTVT.

The CDR3 protein is CASSKWTGNNEQFF. This chain joins TRBV19 and TRBJ2-1; TCRdb outputs TRBD1, but without DNA this stays unchecked. From germline, CDR1 is LNHDA and CDR2 SQIVND (reference sequence). The CDR3 is 14 amino acids.

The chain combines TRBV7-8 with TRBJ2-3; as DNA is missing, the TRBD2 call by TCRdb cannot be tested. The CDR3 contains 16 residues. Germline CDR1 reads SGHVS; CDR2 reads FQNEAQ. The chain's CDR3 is CASSPSRGLNTDTQYF.

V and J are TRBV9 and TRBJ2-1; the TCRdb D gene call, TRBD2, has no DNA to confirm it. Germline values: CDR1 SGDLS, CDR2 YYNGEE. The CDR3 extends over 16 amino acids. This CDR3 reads CASSVAGTSLESEQFF.

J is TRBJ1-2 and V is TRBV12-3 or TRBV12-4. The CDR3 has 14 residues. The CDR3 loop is CASSLQAFNYGYTF.

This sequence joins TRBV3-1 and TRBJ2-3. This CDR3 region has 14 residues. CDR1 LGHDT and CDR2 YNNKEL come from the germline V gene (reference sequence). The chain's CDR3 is CASSRMAGTDTQYF.

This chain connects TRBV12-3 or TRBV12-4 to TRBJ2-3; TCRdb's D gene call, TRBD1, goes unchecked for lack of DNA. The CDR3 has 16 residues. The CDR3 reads CASSFRTGVYTDTQYF.

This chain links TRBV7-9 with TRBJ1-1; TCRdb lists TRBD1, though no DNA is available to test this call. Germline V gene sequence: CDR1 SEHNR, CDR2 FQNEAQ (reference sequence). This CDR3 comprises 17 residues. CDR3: CASSLVLGVGKYTEAFF.

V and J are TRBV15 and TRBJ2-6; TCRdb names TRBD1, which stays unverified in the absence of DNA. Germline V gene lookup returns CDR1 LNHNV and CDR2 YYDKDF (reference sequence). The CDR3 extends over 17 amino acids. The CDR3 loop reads CATSRWTGTSGANVLTF.

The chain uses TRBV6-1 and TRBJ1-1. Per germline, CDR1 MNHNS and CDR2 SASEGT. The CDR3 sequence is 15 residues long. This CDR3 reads CASSEAWGAGTEAFF.

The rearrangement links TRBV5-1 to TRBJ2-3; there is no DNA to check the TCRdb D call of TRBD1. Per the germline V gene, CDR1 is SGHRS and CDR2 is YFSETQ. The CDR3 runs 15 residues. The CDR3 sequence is CASSLGGQTTDTQYF.